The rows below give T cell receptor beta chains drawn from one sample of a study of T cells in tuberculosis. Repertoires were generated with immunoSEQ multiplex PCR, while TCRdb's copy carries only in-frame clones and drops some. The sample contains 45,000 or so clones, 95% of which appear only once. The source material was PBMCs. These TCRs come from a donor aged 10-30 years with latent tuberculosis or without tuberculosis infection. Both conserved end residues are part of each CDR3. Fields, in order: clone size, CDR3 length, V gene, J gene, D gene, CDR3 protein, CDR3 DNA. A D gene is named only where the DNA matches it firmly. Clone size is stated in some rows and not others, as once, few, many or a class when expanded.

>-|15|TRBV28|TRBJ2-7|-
CASSFYQGPSYEQYF
TGTGCCAGCAGTTTTTATCAGGGGCCGTCCTACGAGCAGTACTTC
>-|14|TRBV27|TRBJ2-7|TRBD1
CASSFRRQGDEQYF
TGTGCCAGCAGTTTTCGACGACAGGGGGACGAGCAGTACTTC
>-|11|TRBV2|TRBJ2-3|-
CASRRSDTQYF
TGTGCCAGCAGGCGGTCCGATACGCAGTATTTT
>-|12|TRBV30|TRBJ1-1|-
CAWSRRDIGAFF
TGTGCCTGGAGCCGCCGGGACATCGGGGCTTTCTTT
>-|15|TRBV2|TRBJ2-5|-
CASKKETASGETQYF
TGTGCCAGCAAGAAAGAGACAGCTAGTGGAGAGACCCAGTACTTC
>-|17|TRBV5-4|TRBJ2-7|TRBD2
CASSAGRTSGASREQYF
TGTGCCAGCAGCGCAGGCCGGACTAGCGGGGCGTCTCGGGAGCAGTACTTC
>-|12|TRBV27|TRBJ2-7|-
CASSTRSYEQYF
TGTGCCAGCAGTACACGCTCCTACGAGCAGTACTTC
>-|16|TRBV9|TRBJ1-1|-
CASSVQGFWGDTEAFF
TGTGCCAGCAGCGTTCAGGGGTTTTGGGGAGACACTGAAGCTTTCTTT
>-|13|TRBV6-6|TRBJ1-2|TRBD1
CATGQGPLYGYTF
TGTGCCACAGGACAGGGCCCCCTATATGGCTACACCTTC
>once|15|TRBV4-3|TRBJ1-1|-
CASSPTGLTDTEAFF
TGCGCCAGCAGCCCTACAGGGCTCACCGACACTGAAGCTTTCTTT
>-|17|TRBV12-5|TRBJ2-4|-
CASGSPPLAFLGNIQYF
TGTGCTAGTGGTTCACCCCCTTTAGCCTTTCTGGGAAACATTCAGTACTTC
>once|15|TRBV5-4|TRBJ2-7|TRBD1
CASSLGQGAFYEQYF
TGTGCCAGCAGCCTCGGACAGGGGGCCTTCTACGAGCAGTACTTC
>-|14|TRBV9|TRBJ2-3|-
CASSPDPQADTQYF
TGTGCCAGCAGCCCTGACCCGCAGGCAGATACGCAGTATTTT
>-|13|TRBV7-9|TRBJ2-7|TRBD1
CASTTDRDYEQYF
TGTGCCAGCACCACCGACAGGGACTACGAGCAGTACTTC
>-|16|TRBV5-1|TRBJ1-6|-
CASTLVGAAYNSPLHF
TGCGCCAGTACCTTGGTAGGGGCAGCATATAATTCACCCCTCCACTTT
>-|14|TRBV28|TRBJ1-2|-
CASSPYGGVKGYTF
TGTGCCAGCAGCCCTTATGGAGGGGTAAAGGGCTACACCTTC
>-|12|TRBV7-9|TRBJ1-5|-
CASRAGNQPQHF
TGTGCCAGCAGAGCAGGGAATCAGCCCCAGCATTTT
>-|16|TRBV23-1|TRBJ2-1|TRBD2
CASNPGGESSYNEQFF
TGCGCCAGCAATCCCGGGGGGGAGAGCTCCTACAATGAGCAGTTCTTC
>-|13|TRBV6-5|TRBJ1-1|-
CASSRTVGTEAFF
TGTGCCAGCAGCCGGACAGTTGGGACTGAAGCTTTCTTT
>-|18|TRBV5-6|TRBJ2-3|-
CASSLIINRFQSTDTQYF
TGTGCCAGCAGCTTAATTATTAACAGGTTCCAAAGCACAGATACGCAGTATTTT
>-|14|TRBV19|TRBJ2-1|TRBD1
CASSFRTGGNEQFF
TGTGCCAGTAGTTTTCGGACAGGGGGCAATGAGCAGTTCTTC
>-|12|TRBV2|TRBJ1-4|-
CASREQDEKLFF
TGTGCCAGCAGAGAACAGGATGAAAAACTGTTTTTT
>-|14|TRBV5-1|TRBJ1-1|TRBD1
CASSPRTGGTEAFF
TGCGCCAGCAGCCCTAGGACAGGGGGCACTGAAGCTTTCTTT
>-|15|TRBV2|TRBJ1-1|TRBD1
CASSEPQGMNTEAFF
TGTGCCAGCAGTGAACCACAGGGGATGAACACTGAAGCTTTCTTT
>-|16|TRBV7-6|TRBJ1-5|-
CASSLETHRSNQPQHF
TGTGCCAGCAGCTTAGAGACTCACCGGAGCAATCAGCCCCAGCATTTT
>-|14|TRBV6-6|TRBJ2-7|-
CASSWTVGPYEQYF
TGTGCCAGCAGTTGGACAGTCGGACCCTACGAGCAGTACTTC
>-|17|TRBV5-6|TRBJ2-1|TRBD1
CASSVPRQGFSYNEQFF
TGTGCCAGCAGCGTCCCTCGACAGGGCTTCTCCTACAATGAGCAGTTCTTC
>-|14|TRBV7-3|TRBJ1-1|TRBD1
CASRETNRGKGAFF
TGTGCCAGCAGGGAGACGAACAGGGGTAAAGGGGCTTTCTTT
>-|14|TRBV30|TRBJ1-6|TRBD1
CAWNKPGQGATLHF
TGTGCCTGGAATAAACCGGGACAGGGGGCGACCCTCCACTTT
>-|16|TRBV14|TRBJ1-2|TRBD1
CASSLGRSGGGYGYTF
TGTGCCAGCAGCCTTGGGCGCTCAGGGGGTGGATATGGCTACACCTTC
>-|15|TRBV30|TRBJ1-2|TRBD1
CAWSVVRGRQGGYTF
TGTGCCTGGAGTGTAGTTAGGGGGCGACAGGGTGGCTACACCTTC
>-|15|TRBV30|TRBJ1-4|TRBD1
CAWSERQGAKEKLFF
TGTGCCTGGAGTGAGAGACAGGGGGCGAAAGAAAAACTGTTTTTT
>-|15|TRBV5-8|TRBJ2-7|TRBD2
CASSLSLAGNYEQYF
TGTGCCAGCAGCTTGTCTCTAGCGGGAAACTACGAGCAGTACTTC
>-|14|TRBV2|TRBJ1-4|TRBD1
CASTRDRGYEKLFF
TGTGCCAGCACCAGGGACAGGGGGTATGAAAAACTGTTTTTT
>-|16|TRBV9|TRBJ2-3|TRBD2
CASSMSAGGTQDTQYF
TGTGCCAGCAGCATGTCAGCGGGGGGGACTCAAGATACGCAGTATTTT
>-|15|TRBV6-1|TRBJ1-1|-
CASSEQRGAGLEAFF
TGTGCCAGCAGTGAGCAGAGGGGAGCGGGTCTTGAAGCTTTCTTT
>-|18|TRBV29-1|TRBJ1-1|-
CSVSPRPWTAAMNTEAFF
TGCAGCGTTTCCCCGCGGCCCTGGACAGCCGCTATGAACACTGAAGCTTTCTTT
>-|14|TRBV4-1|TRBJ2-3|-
CASSQALSTDTQYF
TGCGCCAGCAGCCAAGCCCTGAGCACAGATACGCAGTATTTT
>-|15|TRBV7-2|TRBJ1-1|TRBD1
CASSSDRGLNTEAFF
TGTGCCAGCAGCTCTGACAGGGGCCTGAACACTGAAGCTTTCTTT
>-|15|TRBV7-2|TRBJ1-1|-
CASSVQGVRNTEAFF
TGTGCCAGCAGCGTCCAGGGTGTGAGGAACACTGAAGCTTTCTTT
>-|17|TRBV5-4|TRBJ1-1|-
CASSLPDLQVGNTEAFF
TGTGCCAGCAGCTTGCCCGACCTCCAGGTCGGGAACACTGAAGCTTTCTTT
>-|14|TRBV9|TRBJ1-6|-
CASSVEEVETPLHF
TGTGCCAGCAGCGTAGAGGAGGTTGAGACACCCCTCCACTTT
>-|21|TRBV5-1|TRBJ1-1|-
CASSLSSSPHTALTANTEAFF
TGCGCCAGCAGCCTATCTTCTTCCCCCCACACAGCACTGACAGCGAACACTGAAGCTTTCTTT
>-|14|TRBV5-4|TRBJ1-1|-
CASTLLQGNTEAFF
TGTGCCAGCACCCTATTACAGGGGAACACTGAAGCTTTCTTT
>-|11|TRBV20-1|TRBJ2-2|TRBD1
CSARTGSFLFF
TGCAGTGCAAGGACAGGGTCGTTCCTGTTTTTT
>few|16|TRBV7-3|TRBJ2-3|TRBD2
CASSLAGGPYTDTQYF
TGTGCCAGCAGCTTAGCGGGGGGCCCTTACACAGATACGCAGTATTTT
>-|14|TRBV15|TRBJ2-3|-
CATSRDSVTDTQYF
TGTGCCACCAGCAGAGATTCCGTCACAGATACGCAGTATTTT
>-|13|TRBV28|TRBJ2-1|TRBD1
CASRATGFNEQFF
TGTGCCAGCAGGGCGACAGGGTTCAATGAGCAGTTCTTC
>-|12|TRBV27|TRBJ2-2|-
CASSSPPGELFF
TGTGCCAGCAGTTCTCCCCCCGGGGAGCTGTTTTTT